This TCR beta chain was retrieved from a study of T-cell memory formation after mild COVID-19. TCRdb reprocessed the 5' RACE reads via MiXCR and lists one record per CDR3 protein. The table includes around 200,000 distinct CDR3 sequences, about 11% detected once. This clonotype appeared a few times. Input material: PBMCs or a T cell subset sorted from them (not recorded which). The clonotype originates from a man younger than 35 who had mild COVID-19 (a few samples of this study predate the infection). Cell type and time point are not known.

CDR3 nucleotide sequence: TGCAGCGTTGATGCGGATACGGGGTACGAGCAGTACTTC. Translating it yields CSVDADTGYEQYF. J is TRBJ2-7 and V is TRBV29-1; possibly TRBD2 for D (5 bases). The germline V gene encodes CDR1 SQVTM and CDR2 ANQGSEA. V was clipped by 3 bases and J by 4 bases, with 13 bases between them. This CDR3 is built from 13 residues.